This T cell receptor (beta chain) was recovered during a study of blood T cell repertoires in COVID-19. Study-level information: In each case, the material was cDNA or gDNA derived from T cells, B-cell-depleted T cells, or PBMCs.

Authors' data handling: Estimated nucleated cell counts came from reference gene primer amplification. Data came from immunoSEQ multiplex PCR; TCRdb stores just in-frame clones and leaves some out. The V and J calls and clone size were taken over from that table, and D and trimming were inferred from the DNA. Of tens of thousands of clones in the sample, roughly 80% are singletons; the top ten hold 3% to 4%. The CDR3 totals 14 residues. Germline CDR1 and CDR2: MDHEN and SYDVKM. V was trimmed by 2 bases and J by 3 bases, leaving 10 bases between them. The chain is built from TRBV28 and TRBJ2-5, with D unresolved. What was sequenced was peripheral blood. This TCR was recovered from a man over 45 with acute or convalescent COVID-19. CDR3 in DNA: TGTGCCAGCAGTTTAGTTGAAGCGAAAGAGACCCAGTACTTC. Encoded protein: CASSLVEAKETQYF.